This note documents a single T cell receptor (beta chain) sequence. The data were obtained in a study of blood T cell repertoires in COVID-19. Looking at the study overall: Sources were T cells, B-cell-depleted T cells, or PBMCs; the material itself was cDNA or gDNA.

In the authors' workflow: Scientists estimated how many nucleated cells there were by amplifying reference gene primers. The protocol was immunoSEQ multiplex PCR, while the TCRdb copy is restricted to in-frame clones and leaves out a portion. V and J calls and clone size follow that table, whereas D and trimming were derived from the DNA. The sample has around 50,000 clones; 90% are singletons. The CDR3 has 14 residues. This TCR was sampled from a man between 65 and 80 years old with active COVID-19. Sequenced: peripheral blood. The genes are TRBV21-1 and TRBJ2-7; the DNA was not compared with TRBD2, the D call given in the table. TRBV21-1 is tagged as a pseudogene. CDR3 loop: CASSKVKIRVGQYF. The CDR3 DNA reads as TGTGCCAGCAGCAAAGTAAAGATCCGTGTCGGGCAGTACTTC.